The present entry profiles one T cell receptor (beta chain) with its context. What it recognizes is unknown. PCR employed 60 Vbeta and 13 Jbeta primers. The assay was immunoSEQ multiplex PCR, and TCRdb's table has in-frame clones only and misses some. The table includes some 100,000 clones, 70% to 80% detected once. These data originate in a study of cytomegalovirus exposure and HLA in healthy donors. Across the whole study: Earlier, 95 million to 120 million unique TCR beta sequences were recovered from approximately 200 million T cells by an analysis.

J gave up 2 bases and V 4 bases, and 5 bases lay outside the gene matches. CDR1 and CDR2 from the germline V gene are SGHNT and YYREEE (reference sequence). CDR3 size: 16 residues. Points from the study as a whole: As a later analysis showed, a missense DCLRE1C variant was linked to trimming of TCR beta V- and J-genes. There was a cluster of highly shared sequence variants that was likely a sequencing artifact.

Sequencing was done on a sample of PBMCs. The clonotype originates from a male donor in good health and CMV-seropositive. The rearrangement uses TRBV5-4 and TRBJ2-3, with TRBD2 matching 12 bases. The CDR3 DNA reads as TGTGCCAGCAGCCCCAGACTAGCGGGGGTCACAGATACGCAGTATTTT. It codes for CASSPRLAGVTDTQYF.